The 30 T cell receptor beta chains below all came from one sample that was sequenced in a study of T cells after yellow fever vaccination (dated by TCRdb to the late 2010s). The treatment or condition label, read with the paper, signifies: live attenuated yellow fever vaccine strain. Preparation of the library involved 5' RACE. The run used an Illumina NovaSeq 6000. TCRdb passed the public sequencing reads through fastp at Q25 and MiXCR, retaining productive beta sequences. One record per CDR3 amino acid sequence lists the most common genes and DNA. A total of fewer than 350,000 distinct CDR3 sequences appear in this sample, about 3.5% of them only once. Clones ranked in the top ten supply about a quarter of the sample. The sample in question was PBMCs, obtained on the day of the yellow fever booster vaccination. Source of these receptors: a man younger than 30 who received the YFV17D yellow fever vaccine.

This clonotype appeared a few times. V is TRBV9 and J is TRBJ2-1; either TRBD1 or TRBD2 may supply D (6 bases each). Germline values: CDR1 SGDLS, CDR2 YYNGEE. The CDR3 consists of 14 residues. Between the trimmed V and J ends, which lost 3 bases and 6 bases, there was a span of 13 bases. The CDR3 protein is CASSATGRSNEQFF. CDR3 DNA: TGTGCCAGCAGCGCCACAGGGAGGAGCAATGAGCAGTTCTTC.

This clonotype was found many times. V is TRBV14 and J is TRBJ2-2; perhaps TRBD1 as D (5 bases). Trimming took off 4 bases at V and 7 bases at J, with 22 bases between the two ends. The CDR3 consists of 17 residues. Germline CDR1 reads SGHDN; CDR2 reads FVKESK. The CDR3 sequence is CASSRGGRRGSDGELFF. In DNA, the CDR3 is TGTGCCAGCAGCCGAGGCGGCAGAAGGGGCTCGGACGGGGAGCTGTTTTTT.

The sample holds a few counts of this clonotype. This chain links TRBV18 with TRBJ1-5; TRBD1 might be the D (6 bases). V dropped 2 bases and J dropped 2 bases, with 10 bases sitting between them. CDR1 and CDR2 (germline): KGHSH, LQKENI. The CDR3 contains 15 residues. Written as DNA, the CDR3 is TGTGCCAGCTCACCAACAGGGAATGGCAATCAGCCCCAGCATTTT. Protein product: CASSPTGNGNQPQHF.

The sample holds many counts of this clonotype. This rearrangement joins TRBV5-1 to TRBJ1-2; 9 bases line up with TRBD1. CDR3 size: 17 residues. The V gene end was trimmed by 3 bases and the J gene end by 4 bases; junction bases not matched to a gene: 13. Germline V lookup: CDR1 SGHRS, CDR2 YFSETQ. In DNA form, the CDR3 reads TGCGCCAGCAGCTACACCGGGACAGGGAGCAGAACCTATGGCTACACCTTC. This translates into CASSYTGTGSRTYGYTF.

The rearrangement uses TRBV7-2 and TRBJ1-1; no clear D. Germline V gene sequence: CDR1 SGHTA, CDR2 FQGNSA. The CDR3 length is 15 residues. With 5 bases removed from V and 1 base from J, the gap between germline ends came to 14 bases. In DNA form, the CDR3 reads TGTGCCAGCAGCCCGAAAGTTGATTGGAACACTGAAGCTTTCTTT. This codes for CASSPKVDWNTEAFF.

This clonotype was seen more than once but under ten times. CDR3 sequence (DNA): TGTGCCAGCGGGGGGCAGGCTGATCAGCCCCAGCATTTT. Protein: CASGGQADQPQHF. J is TRBJ1-5 and V is TRBV6-2 or TRBV6-3; a possible D gene is TRBD1 (6 bases). The CDR3 length is 13 residues. Between the trimmed V and J ends, which lost 8 bases and 5 bases, there was a span of 13 bases. In germline, CDR1 is MNHEY, CDR2 SVGEGT.

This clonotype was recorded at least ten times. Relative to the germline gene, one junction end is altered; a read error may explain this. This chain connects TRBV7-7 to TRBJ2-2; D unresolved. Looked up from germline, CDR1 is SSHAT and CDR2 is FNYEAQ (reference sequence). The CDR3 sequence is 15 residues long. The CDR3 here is CASSSGHTNTGELFF. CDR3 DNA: TGTGCTAGCAGCTCCGGGCACACCAACACCGGGGAGCTGTTTTTT.

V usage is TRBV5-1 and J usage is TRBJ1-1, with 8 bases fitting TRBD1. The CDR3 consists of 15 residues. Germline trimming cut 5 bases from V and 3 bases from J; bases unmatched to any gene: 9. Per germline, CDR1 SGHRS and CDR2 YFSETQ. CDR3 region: CASSLGQGTHTEAFF. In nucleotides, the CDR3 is TGCGCCAGCAGTTTAGGACAGGGAACACACACTGAAGCTTTCTTT.

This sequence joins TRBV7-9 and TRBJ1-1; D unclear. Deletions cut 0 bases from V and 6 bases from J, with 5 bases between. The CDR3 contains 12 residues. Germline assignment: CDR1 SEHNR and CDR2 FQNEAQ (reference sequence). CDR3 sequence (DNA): TGTGCCAGCAGCTTAGCGGTGGCTGAAGCTTTCTTT. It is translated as CASSLAVAEAFF.

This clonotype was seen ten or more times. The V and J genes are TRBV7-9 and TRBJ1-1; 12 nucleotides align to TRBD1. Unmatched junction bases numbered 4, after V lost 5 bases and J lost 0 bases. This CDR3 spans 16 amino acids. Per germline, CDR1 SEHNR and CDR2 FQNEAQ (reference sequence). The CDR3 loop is CASSPGTGGLNTEAFF. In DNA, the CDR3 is TGTGCCAGCAGCCCAGGGACAGGGGGCTTGAACACTGAAGCTTTCTTT.

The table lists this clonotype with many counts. The CDR3 spells CASSGGGPTNEKLFF. The CDR3 DNA is TGTGCCAGCAGCGGAGGGGGTCCAACTAATGAAAAACTGTTTTTT. This rearrangement joins TRBV11-2 to TRBJ1-4, with D perhaps TRBD1 (6 bases). V was clipped by 5 bases and J by 0 bases, with 10 bases between them. This CDR3 has 15 amino acids. CDR1 SGHAT and CDR2 FQNNGV come from the germline V gene.

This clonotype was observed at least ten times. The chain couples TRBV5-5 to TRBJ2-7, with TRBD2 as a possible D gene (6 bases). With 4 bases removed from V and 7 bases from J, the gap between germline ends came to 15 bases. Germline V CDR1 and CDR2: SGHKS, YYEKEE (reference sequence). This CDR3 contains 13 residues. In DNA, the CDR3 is TGTGCCAGCAGCGGATTCCCCCGGGGGGAGCAGTACTTC. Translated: CASSGFPRGEQYF.

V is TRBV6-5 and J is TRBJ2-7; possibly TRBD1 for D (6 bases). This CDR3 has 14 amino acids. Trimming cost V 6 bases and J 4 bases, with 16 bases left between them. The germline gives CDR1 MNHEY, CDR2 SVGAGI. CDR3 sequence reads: CASSPGRGKYEQYF. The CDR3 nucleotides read TGTGCCAGCAGCCCGGGAAGGGGGAAGTACGAGCAGTACTTC.

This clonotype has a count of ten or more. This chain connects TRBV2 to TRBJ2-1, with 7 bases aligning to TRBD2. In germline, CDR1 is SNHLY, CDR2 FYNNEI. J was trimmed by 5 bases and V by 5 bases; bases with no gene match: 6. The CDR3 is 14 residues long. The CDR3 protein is CASSTREANNEQFF. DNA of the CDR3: TGTGCCAGCAGTACCCGGGAGGCGAACAATGAGCAGTTCTTC. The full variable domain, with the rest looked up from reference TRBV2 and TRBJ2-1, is EPEVTQTPSHQVTQMGQEVILRCVPISNHLYFYWYRQILGQKVEFLVSFYNNEISEKSEIFDDQFSVERPDGSNFTLKIRSTKLEDSAMYFCASSTREANNEQFFGPGTRLTVL.

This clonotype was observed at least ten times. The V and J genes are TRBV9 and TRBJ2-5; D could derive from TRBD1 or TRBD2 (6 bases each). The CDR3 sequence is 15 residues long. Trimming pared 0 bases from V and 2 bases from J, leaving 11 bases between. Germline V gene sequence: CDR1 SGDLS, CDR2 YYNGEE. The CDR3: CASSVGRGTQETQYF. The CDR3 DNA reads TGTGCCAGCAGCGTAGGGAGGGGGACTCAAGAGACCCAGTACTTC.

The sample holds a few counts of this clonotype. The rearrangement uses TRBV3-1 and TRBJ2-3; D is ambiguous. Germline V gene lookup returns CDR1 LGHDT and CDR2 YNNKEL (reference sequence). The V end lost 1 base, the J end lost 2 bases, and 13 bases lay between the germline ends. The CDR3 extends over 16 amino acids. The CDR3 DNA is TGTGCCAGCAGCCAAGGTAGAGGAAGATACACAGATACGCAGTATTTT. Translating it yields CASSQGRGRYTDTQYF.

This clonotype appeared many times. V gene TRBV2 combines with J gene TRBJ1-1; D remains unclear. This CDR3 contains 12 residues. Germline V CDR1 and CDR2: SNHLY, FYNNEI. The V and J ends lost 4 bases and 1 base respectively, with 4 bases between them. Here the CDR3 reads CASSVENTEAFF. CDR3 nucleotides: TGTGCCAGCAGTGTCGAGAACACTGAAGCTTTCTTT.

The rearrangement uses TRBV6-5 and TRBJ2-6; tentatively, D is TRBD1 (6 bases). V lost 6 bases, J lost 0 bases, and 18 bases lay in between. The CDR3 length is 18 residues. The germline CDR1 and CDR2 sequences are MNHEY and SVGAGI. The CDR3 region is CASRIRDTGYSGANVLTF. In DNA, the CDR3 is TGTGCCAGCAGGATCCGGGACACTGGATACTCTGGGGCCAACGTCCTGACTTTC.

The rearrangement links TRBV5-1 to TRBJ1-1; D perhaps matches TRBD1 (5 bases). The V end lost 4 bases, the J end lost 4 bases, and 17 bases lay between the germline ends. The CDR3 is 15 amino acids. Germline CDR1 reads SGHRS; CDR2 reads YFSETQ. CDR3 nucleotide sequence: TGCGCCAGCAGCCTCTGGACACCCCGGAGCACTGAAGCTTTCTTT. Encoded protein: CASSLWTPRSTEAFF.

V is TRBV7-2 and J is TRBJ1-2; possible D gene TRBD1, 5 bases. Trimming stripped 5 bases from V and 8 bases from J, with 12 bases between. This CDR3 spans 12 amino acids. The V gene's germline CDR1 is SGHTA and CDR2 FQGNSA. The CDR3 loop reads CASSQTGGGYTF. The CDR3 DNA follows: TGTGCCAGCAGCCAAACAGGAGGCGGCTACACCTTC.

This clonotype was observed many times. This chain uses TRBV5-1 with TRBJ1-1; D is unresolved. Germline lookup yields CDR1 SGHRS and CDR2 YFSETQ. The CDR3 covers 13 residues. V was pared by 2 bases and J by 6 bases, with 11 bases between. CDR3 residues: CASSLGKDAEAFF. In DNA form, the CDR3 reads TGCGCCAGCAGCTTAGGGAAGGACGCTGAAGCTTTCTTT.

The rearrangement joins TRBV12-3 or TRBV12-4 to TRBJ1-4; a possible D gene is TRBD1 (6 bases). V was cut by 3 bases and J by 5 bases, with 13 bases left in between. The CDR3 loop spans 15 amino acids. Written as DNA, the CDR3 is TGTGCCAGCAGTTTCTCAGACAGGTTGAATGAAAAACTGTTTTTT. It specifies CASSFSDRLNEKLFF.

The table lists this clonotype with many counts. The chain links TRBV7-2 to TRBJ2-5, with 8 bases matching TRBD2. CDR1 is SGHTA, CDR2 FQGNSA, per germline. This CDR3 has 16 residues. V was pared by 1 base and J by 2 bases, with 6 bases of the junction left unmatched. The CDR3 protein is CASSLGISGEQETQYF. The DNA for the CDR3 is TGTGCCAGCAGCTTAGGAATTAGCGGGGAGCAAGAGACCCAGTACTTC.

In DNA form, the CDR3 reads TGTGCCTCCTGGGGACAGGAGCAAGAGACCCAGTACTTC. Its protein is CASWGQEQETQYF. The chain recombines TRBV28 with TRBJ2-5, with 8 positions matching TRBD1. CDR1 and CDR2 from the germline V gene are MDHEN and SYDVKM. The CDR3 totals 13 residues. V lost 11 bases to trimming and J lost 2 bases; unmatched junction nucleotides: 7.

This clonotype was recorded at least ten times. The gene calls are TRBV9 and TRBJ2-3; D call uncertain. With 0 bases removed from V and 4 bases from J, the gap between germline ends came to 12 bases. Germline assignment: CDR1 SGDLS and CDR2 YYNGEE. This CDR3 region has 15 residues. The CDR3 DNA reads TGTGCCAGCAGCGTAGTGTCAGGAGTGGCAGATACGCAGTATTTT. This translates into CASSVVSGVADTQYF.

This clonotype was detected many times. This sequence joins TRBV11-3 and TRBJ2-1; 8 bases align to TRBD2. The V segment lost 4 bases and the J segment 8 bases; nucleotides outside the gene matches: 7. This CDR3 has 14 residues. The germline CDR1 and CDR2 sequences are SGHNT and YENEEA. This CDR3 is CASSYAGGIDEQFF. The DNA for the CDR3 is TGTGCCAGCAGCTACGCGGGGGGTATCGATGAGCAGTTCTTC.

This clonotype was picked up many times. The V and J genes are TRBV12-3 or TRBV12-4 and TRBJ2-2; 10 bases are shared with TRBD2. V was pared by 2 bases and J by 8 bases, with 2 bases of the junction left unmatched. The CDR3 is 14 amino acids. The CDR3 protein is CASSLLAGEGELFF. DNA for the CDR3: TGTGCCAGCAGTTTACTAGCGGGGGAGGGGGAGCTGTTTTTT.

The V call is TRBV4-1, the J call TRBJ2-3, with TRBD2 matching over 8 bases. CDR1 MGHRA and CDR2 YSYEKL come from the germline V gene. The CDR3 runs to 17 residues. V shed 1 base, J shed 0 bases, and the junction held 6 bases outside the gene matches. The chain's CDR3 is CASSQGVAGTSTDTQYF. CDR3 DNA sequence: TGCGCCAGCAGCCAAGGGGTAGCGGGGACTAGCACAGATACGCAGTATTTT.

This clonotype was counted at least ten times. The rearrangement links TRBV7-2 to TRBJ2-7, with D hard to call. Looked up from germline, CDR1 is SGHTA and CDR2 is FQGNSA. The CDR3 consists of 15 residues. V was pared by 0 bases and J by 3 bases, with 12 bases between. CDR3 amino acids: CASSLAANSLYEQYV. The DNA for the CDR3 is TGTGCCAGCAGCTTAGCAGCGAACTCGCTCTACGAGCAGTACGTC.

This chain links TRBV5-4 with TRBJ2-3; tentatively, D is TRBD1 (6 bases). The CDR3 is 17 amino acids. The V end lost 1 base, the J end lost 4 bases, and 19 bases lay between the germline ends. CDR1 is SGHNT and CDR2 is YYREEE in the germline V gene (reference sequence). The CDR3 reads CASSLSTGTKVPDTQYF. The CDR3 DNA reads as TGTGCCAGCAGCTTGTCGACTGGGACAAAGGTGCCAGATACGCAGTATTTT.